The sequence of this T cell receptor beta chain was determined in a study of type 1 regulatory T cells. Overall study: T-allo10 is a Tr1-enriched, alloantigen-specific CD4 T cell product made in vitro.

As regards this clonotype: The antigen remains undetermined.

TCRdb independently ran MiXCR on the reads; one entry per CDR3 protein. The sample records tens of thousands of distinct CDR3 sequences, just under 50% being singletons. Losses at the gene ends were 4 bases for V and 0 bases for J; bases not matched to a gene: 19. The CDR3 consists of 20 residues. CDR1 is SGHRS and CDR2 is YFSETQ in the germline V gene. Findings and limits, study-wide: Tr1 cells had a more restricted TCR repertoire than non-Tr1 cells.

The sample comprised cultured non-Tr1 T cells, either the whole culture or a sorted T cell fraction (not recorded which). This receptor was obtained from a human donor in good health. The chain is built from TRBV5-1 and TRBJ1-1, with TRBD1 identical over 9 bases. The CDR3 sequence is CASSLEANRGRLAMNTEAFF. The DNA of the CDR3 is TGCGCCAGCAGCCTTGAAGCAAACAGGGGGCGCTTAGCTATGAACACTGAAGCTTTCTTT.